This TCR beta chain was sequenced during a study of T cell repertoires in cytomegalovirus infection. Study-level background: Public TCR beta signatures marked donors with CMV infection and the matching HLA. Study results and limitations: Ex vivo responses were dominated by HLA-C-restricted CMV-specific TCR beta clonotypes. Public TCR beta family frequency separated CMV-and-HLA carriers, including in an independent cohort.

TCRdb itself ran the reads through MiXCR, one entry per CDR3 protein. The sample has fewer than 700,000 distinct CDR3 sequences; 24% are singletons. This clonotype was seen more than once but under ten times. The antigen is not known. The CDR3 is 14 residues long. CDR1 and CDR2 (germline): MNHNY, SVGAGI (reference sequence). The junction had 4 bases not matched to a gene; V was cut back by 4 bases and J by 5 bases. The rearrangement joins TRBV6-6 to TRBJ2-5; TRBD2 matches at 10 bases. The sequencing sample was made of CD8+ T cells from PBMCs. The TCR sequence derives from a human donor in good health (CMV status not recorded). Some clones in this sample may be carry-over from other donors' samples. The CDR3: CASSSSSGGETQYF. The CDR3 region has the DNA TGTGCCAGCAGTTCCTCTAGCGGGGGTGAGACCCAGTACTTC.